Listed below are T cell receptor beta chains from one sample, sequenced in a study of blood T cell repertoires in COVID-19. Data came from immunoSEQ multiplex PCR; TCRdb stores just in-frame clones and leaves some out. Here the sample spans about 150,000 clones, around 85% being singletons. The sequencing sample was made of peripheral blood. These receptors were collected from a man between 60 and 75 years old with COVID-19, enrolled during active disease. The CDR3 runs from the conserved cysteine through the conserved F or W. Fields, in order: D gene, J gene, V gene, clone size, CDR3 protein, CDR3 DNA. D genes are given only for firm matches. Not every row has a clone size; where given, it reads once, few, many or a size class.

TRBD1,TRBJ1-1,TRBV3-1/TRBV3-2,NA,CASSPYRGVTEAFF,TGTGCCAGCAGCCCCTACAGGGGGGTGACTGAAGCTTTCTTT
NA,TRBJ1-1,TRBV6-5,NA,CASSQTRTVNTEAFF,TGTGCCAGCAGTCAGACACGGACAGTGAACACTGAAGCTTTCTTT
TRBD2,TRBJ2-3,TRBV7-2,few,CASSKLALAGKDTQYF,TGTGCCAGCAGCAAGCTTGCATTAGCGGGGAAAGATACGCAGTATTTT
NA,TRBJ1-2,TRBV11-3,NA,CASSLRTLNSNYGYTF,TGTGCCAGCAGCTTACGGACACTGAACTCTAACTATGGCTACACCTTC
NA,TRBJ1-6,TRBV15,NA,CATSRDYSGVGESPLHF,TGTGCCACCAGCAGAGATTACTCCGGGGTTGGAGAGTCACCCCTCCACTTT
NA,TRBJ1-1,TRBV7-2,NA,CASSLGGELGTEAFF,TGTGCCAGCAGCTTAGGGGGGGAGTTAGGCACTGAAGCTTTCTTT
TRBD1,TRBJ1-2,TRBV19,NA,CASRGDSPGYTF,TGTGCCAGTAGAGGGGACAGCCCAGGCTACACCTTC
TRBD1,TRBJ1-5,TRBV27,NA,CASQAGTGGNQPQHF,TGTGCCAGCCAAGCCGGGACAGGGGGCAATCAGCCCCAGCATTTT
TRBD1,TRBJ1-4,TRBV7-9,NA,CASSLGGRTNEKLFF,TGTGCCAGCAGCCTAGGGGGCAGAACTAATGAAAAACTGTTTTTT
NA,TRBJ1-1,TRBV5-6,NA,CASSPPMNTEAFF,TGTGCCAGCAGCCCCCCTATGAACACTGAAGCTTTCTTT
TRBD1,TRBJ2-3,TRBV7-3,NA,CASSPMGGQGAGDTQYF,TGTGCCAGCAGCCCAATGGGTGGACAGGGGGCTGGAGATACGCAGTATTTT
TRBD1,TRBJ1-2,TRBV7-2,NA,CASSSRVPGQGNYGYTF,TGTGCCAGCAGTTCGAGAGTGCCGGGACAGGGGAACTATGGCTACACCTTC
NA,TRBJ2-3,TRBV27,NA,CASSFLYLARSTDTQYF,TGTGCCAGCAGTTTCCTATACCTAGCGAGAAGCACAGATACGCAGTATTTT
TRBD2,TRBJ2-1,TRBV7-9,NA,CASSLGLAGGEFF,TGTGCCAGCAGCTTAGGCCTAGCGGGAGGTGAGTTCTTC
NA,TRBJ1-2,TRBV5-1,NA,CASSFEGEPSGYTF,TGCGCCAGCAGCTTCGAGGGGGAGCCGTCTGGCTACACCTTC
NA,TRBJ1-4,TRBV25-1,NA,CASSDPDTATNEKLFF,TGTGCCAGCAGTGACCCCGACACTGCCACTAATGAAAAACTGTTTTTT
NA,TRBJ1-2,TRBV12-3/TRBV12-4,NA,CASSYDSNYGYTF,TGTGCCAGCAGCTACGACAGTAACTATGGCTACACCTTC
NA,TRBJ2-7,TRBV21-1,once,CASSTPGQGVQYEQYF,TGTGCCAGCAGCACTCCGGGACAGGGGGTGCAGTACGAGCAGTACTTC
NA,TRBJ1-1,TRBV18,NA,CASSPNEATEAFF,TGTGCCAGCTCACCGAACGAAGCCACTGAAGCTTTCTTT
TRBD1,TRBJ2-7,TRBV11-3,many,CASSTARDSYEQYF,TGTGCCAGCAGCACGGCCCGGGACAGCTACGAGCAGTACTTC
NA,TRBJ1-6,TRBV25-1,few,CASSEGGGGSPLHF,TGTGCCAGCAGTGAGGGGGGGGGAGGCTCACCCCTCCACTTT
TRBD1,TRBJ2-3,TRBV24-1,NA,CATSDTGTGVFGDTQYF,TGTGCCACCAGTGATACCGGGACAGGGGTTTTTGGAGATACGCAGTATTTT
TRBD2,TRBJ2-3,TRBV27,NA,CASSQASGVGTDTQYF,TGTGCCAGCAGTCAGGCTAGCGGGGTAGGAACAGATACGCAGTATTTT
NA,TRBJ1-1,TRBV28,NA,CASSWRTAGAEAFF,TGTGCCAGCAGTTGGCGGACGGCGGGAGCTGAAGCTTTCTTT